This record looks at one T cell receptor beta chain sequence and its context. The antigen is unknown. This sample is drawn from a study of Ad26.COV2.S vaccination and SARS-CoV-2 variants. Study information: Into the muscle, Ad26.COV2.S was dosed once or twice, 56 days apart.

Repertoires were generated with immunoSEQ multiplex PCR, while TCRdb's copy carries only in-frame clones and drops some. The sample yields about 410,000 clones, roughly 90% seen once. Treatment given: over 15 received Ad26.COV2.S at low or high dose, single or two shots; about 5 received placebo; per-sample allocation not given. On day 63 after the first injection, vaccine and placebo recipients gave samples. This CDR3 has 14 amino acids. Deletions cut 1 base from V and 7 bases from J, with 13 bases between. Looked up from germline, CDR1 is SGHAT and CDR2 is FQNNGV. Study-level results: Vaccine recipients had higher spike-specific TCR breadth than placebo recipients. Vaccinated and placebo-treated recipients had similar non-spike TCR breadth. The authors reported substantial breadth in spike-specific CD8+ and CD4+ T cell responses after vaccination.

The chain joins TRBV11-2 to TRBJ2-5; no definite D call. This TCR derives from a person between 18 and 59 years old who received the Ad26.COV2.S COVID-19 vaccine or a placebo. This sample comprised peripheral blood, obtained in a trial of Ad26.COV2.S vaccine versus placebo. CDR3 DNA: TGTGCCAGCAGCTTAGGCACTCTAATTTGGACCCAGTACTTC. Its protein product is CASSLGTLIWTQYF.